This T cell receptor beta chain was found in a study of cytomegalovirus exposure and HLA in healthy donors. Whole-study results and caveats: For cytomegalovirus status, the classifier reportedly gave diagnoses with high specificity and sensitivity. Rare TCR sequences dominated, though some public TCRs recurred in many donors. Specificity of three CMV-associated chains for CMV antigens was verified in vitro.

This clone was seen just once. The antigen remains undetermined. Germline CDR1 SEHNR, CDR2 FQNEAQ (reference sequence). The CDR3 sequence is 15 residues long. Trimming took 5 bases from V and 7 from J; bases not matched to a gene: 8. Primers for the PCR totalled 60 Vbeta and 13 Jbeta. The data were produced by immunoSEQ multiplex PCR, yet TCRdb's version contains in-frame clones alone and is incomplete. This sample has 200,000 or so clones, with approximately 80% found just once. This chain joins TRBV7-9 and TRBJ1-4; 9 bases align to TRBD1. The sequence came from a girl between 5 and 17 years old in good health and CMV-seronegative. Sequenced material: PBMCs. The chain's CDR3 is CASSPRQGGAEKLFF. The CDR3 DNA is TGTGCCAGCAGCCCACGACAGGGGGGCGCTGAAAAACTGTTTTTT.